Presented here are 5 T cell receptor beta chains from one specimen sequenced in a study of cytomegalovirus exposure and HLA in healthy donors. PCR was performed using 60 Vbeta and 13 Jbeta primers. Libraries were prepared by immunoSEQ multiplex PCR; TCRdb keeps only in-frame clonotypes and omits some of them. This sample has about 90,000 clones, with 65% to 85% found just once. The sequenced sample consisted of PBMCs. These receptors all stem from a man under 40 in good health and CMV-seronegative.

The chain combines TRBV7-2 with TRBJ1-2, with 9 bases fitting TRBD1. The CDR3 is 16 amino acids. With 0 bases clipped from V and 2 bases from J, the junction kept 4 bases outside the gene matches. Germline V gene lookup returns CDR1 SGHTA and CDR2 FQGNSA. CDR3 nucleotides: TGTGCCAGCAGCTTAGCCGGGACAGGGACGAACTATGGCTACACCTTC. Its translation is CASSLAGTGTNYGYTF.

The chain is built from TRBV18 and TRBJ2-7, with 7 bases lining up with TRBD1. This CDR3 region has 14 residues. Trimming at V came to 3 bases and at J to 0 bases, leaving 2 bases not matched to a gene. Germline V lookup: CDR1 KGHSH, CDR2 LQKENI. As DNA, the CDR3 is TGTGCCAGCTCACCCGGGACAGTCTCCTACGAGCAGTACTTC. Residues: CASSPGTVSYEQYF.

This chain uses TRBV28 with TRBJ2-7; 7 nucleotides match TRBD1. V lost 10 bases and J lost 3; bases outside the gene matches: 6. The V gene's germline CDR1 is MDHEN and CDR2 SYDVKM. The CDR3 has 12 residues. The CDR3, as DNA: TGTGCCATGCCGGGACAGATCTACGAGCAGTACTTC. Encoded protein: CAMPGQIYEQYF.

The chain carries TRBV14 and TRBJ1-6; D unclear. Between the trimmed V and J ends, which lost 4 bases and 10 bases, there was a span of 11 bases. There are 13 residues in the CDR3. Germline CDR1 and CDR2: SGHDN and FVKESK. CDR3 DNA sequence: TGTGCCAGCAGCCCGGAGGGCGTCTCACCCCTCCACTTT. Its translation is CASSPEGVSPLHF.

This chain links TRBV7-2 with TRBJ1-4; 11 bases fit TRBD1. J gave up 6 bases and V 5 bases, and 2 bases lay outside the gene matches. Germline-derived CDR1 and CDR2 are SGHTA and FQGNSA. The CDR3 totals 14 residues. The DNA for the CDR3 is TGTGCCAGCAGCGGACAGGGGGCGGATGAAAAACTGTTTTTT. It translates to CASSGQGADEKLFF.